The clone carrying this T cell receptor (beta chain) has a handful of counts. Its target is not known. The CDR3 length is 16 residues. J was trimmed by 2 bases and V by 4 bases; bases with no gene match: 10. In germline, CDR1 is SGHRS, CDR2 YFSETQ. The sample belongs to a study of T-cell memory formation after mild COVID-19. Study-level background: Clusters of TCRs were largely donor specific. Findings and limits, study-wide: Contracting CD4+ clones were located mainly in CM and EM, and CD8+ clones in EMRA.

TCR alpha and TCR beta cDNA libraries with sample barcodes and UMIs came from 5'RACE using constant-segment primers. TCRdb re-derived calls from the 5' RACE reads in MiXCR, one entry per CDR3 protein. Among nearly 40,000 distinct CDR3 sequences listed, around 6.1% were seen once. V gene TRBV5-1 combines with J gene TRBJ2-3; 7 bases align to TRBD1. This receptor was identified in an adult who had mild COVID-19 (a few samples of this study predate the infection). Cell type and time point are not known. What was sequenced was PBMCs or a T cell subset sorted from them (not recorded which). The CDR3 DNA sequence: TGCGCCAGCAGCGGACCGACAGGGAGTTCCACAGATACGCAGTATTTT. Its protein product is CASSGPTGSSTDTQYF.